Below, 22 T cell receptor beta chains from the same sample are listed, as sequenced in a study of somatic mutations in cytotoxic T cells in rheumatoid arthritis. Produced via immunoSEQ multiplex PCR; TCRdb's table is partial and in-frame only. Of fewer than 15,000 clones in the sample, about nine tenths were seen once. Sequencing was carried out using CD4+ T cells sorted from blood. Receptors originate from a man aged 70-80 years with rheumatoid arthritis.

This clone appeared once. The chain uses TRBV19 and TRBJ1-2; D is undetermined. This CDR3 comprises 16 residues. V shed 3 bases and J shed 7 bases, with 21 bases lying between them. Germline CDR1 is LNHDA and CDR2 is SQIVND (reference sequence). CDR3 residues: CASSIGVPLAGSGYTF. The CDR3 DNA is TGTGCCAGTAGTATCGGTGTTCCTCTCGCGGGGAGTGGCTACACCTTC.

The CDR3 loop reads CASSLGPSGGAMNIQYF. DNA for the CDR3: TGCGCCAGCAGCTTAGGGCCTAGCGGGGGGGCAATGAACATTCAGTACTTC. V and J are TRBV5-1 and TRBJ2-4; 12 nucleotides align to TRBD2. Germline CDR1 SGHRS, CDR2 YFSETQ. CDR3 size: 17 residues. Trimming removed 2 bases from V and 7 bases from J; junction bases left unmatched: 10.

This chain uses TRBV29-1 with TRBJ2-7, with D maybe TRBD2 (5 bases). The CDR3 loop spans 14 amino acids. The ends were cut back, 6 bases at V and 7 bases at J, with 22 bases in the middle. Germline-derived CDR1 and CDR2 are SQVTM and ANQGSEA. The CDR3 protein is CSVRLPPSTWEQYF. CDR3 DNA: TGCAGCGTGAGACTACCACCCTCGACGTGGGAGCAGTACTTC.

CDR3 region: CASSPRGLPSEQFF. The CDR3 DNA reads TGTGCCAGCAGCCCCCGAGGACTGCCAAGTGAGCAGTTCTTC. The rearrangement links TRBV11-3 to TRBJ2-1; possible D gene TRBD2, 5 bases. The CDR3 loop spans 14 amino acids. The V gene's germline CDR1 is SGHNT and CDR2 YENEEA. The V gene lost 5 bases and the J gene lost 9 bases, with 17 bases spanning the gap.

V is TRBV4-1 and J is TRBJ1-2; 7 bases align to TRBD1. Trimming took 4 bases from V and 3 from J; bases not matched to a gene: 5. Per the germline V gene, CDR1 is MGHRA and CDR2 is YSYEKL. The CDR3 has 14 amino acids. The CDR3 sequence is CASSPGDSYYGYTF. The CDR3 DNA reads as TGCGCCAGCAGCCCCGGGGACAGCTACTATGGCTACACCTTC.

The gene calls are TRBV18 and TRBJ2-3; 7 nucleotides align to TRBD2. CDR1 is KGHSH, CDR2 LQKENI, per germline. The J segment lost 2 bases and the V segment lost 1 base, leaving 3 bases of the junction unmatched. The CDR3 is made up of 15 amino acids. CDR3 residues: CASSPLAGVTDTQYF. CDR3 DNA: TGTGCCAGCTCACCACTGGCGGGGGTCACAGATACGCAGTATTTT.

V usage is TRBV7-2 and J usage is TRBJ2-5, with no clear D. V lost 3 bases, J lost 5 bases, and 13 bases lay in between. Germline lookup yields CDR1 SGHTA and CDR2 FQGNSA. The CDR3 runs 14 residues. The CDR3 region is CASSFIAYLETQYF. The CDR3 DNA follows: TGTGCCAGCAGCTTTATAGCTTATTTGGAGACCCAGTACTTC.

The V call is TRBV7-7, the J call TRBJ2-2; 10 bases are shared with TRBD2. Trimming took 6 bases from V and 6 from J; bases not matched to a gene: 7. The CDR3 runs 15 residues. CDR1 and CDR2 from the germline V gene are SSHAT and FNYEAQ (reference sequence). CDR3 coding DNA: TGTGCCAGCAGGACCGAGCGGGGGGGGCCCGGGGAGCTGTTTTTT. This translates into CASRTERGGPGELFF.

This sequence joins TRBV6-4 and TRBJ2-7; 7 bases are a match to TRBD2. This CDR3 spans 15 amino acids. Germline V gene lookup returns CDR1 MRHNA and CDR2 SNTAGT. With 0 bases clipped from V and 6 bases from J, the junction kept 8 bases outside the gene matches. The DNA of the CDR3 is TGTGCCAGCAGTGACTCCCCGGTGGGGGGGGGCGAGCAGTACTTC. It specifies CASSDSPVGGGEQYF.

In DNA, the CDR3 is TGTGCCAGTTCGTCGGGATCGAACACTGAAGCTTTCTTT. Its protein is CASSSGSNTEAFF. This chain joins TRBV7-8 and TRBJ1-1; D gene ambiguous. The germline V gene encodes CDR1 SGHVS and CDR2 FQNEAQ. CDR3 size: 13 residues. V was pared by 9 bases and J by 1 base, with 12 bases between.

The rearrangement joins TRBV7-8 to TRBJ2-2, with a possible D match to TRBD2 (5 bases). The CDR3 extends over 16 amino acids. The germline V gene has CDR1 SGHVS and CDR2 FQNEAQ. Trimming shortened V by 5 bases and J by 1 base, and 14 bases separated the two germline ends. CDR3 DNA: TGTGCCAGCAGCCGCCCACCGGGGATGAACACCGGGGAGCTGTTTTTT. As protein: CASSRPPGMNTGELFF.

V usage is TRBV4-1 and J usage is TRBJ1-1, with D perhaps TRBD1 (6 bases). The CDR3 has 15 residues. V was clipped by 4 bases and J by 4 bases, with 16 bases between them. Germline V lookup: CDR1 MGHRA, CDR2 YSYEKL. The chain's CDR3 is CASSRTTGSSTEAFF. CDR3 in DNA: TGCGCCAGCAGCCGGACGACAGGCTCGAGCACTGAAGCTTTCTTT.

This chain connects TRBV27 to TRBJ2-7, with 9 bases matching TRBD1. The germline V gene encodes CDR1 MNHEY and CDR2 SMNVEV (reference sequence). J lost 5 bases, V lost 3 bases, and 5 bases had no gene match. This CDR3 comprises 14 residues. This chain's CDR3 is CASSLLDRGHEQYF. In DNA form, the CDR3 reads TGTGCCAGCAGTTTGTTGGACAGGGGCCACGAGCAGTACTTC.

The rearrangement uses TRBV18 and TRBJ2-7; the D is unclear. The CDR3 runs 13 residues. Germline V gene data show CDR1 as KGHSH and CDR2 as LQKENI. Trimming removed 5 bases from V and 3 bases from J, with 11 bases in between. The CDR3 DNA reads TGTGCCAGCTCAACCACAGTCAACTACGAGCAGTACTTC. It encodes CASSTTVNYEQYF. Full variable domain (outside the CDR3, taken from reference TRBV18 and TRBJ2-7): NAGVMQNPRHLVRRRGQEARLRCSPMKGHSHVYWYRQLPEEGLKFMVYLQKENIIDESGMPKERFSAEFPKEGPSILRIQQVVRGDSAAYFCASSTTVNYEQYFGPGTRLTVT.

V and J are TRBV5-4 and TRBJ1-4; D is undetermined. Germline V gives CDR1 SGHNT, CDR2 YYREEE (reference sequence). The CDR3 contains 14 residues. The V end lost 3 bases, the J end lost 4 bases, and 10 bases lay between the germline ends. As DNA, the CDR3 is TGTGCCAGCAGCTCCCGAAGAGATAATGAAAAACTGTTTTTT. Its translation is CASSSRRDNEKLFF.

The chain is built from TRBV2 and TRBJ2-3; 13 bases are shared with TRBD2. The CDR3 runs 14 residues. Germline V lookup: CDR1 SNHLY, CDR2 FYNNEI. V was clipped by 9 bases and J by 9 bases; unmatched bases: 9. The CDR3 DNA is TGTGCCAGTCGGCCGGGACTAGCGGGAACAACGCAGTATTTT. It translates to CASRPGLAGTTQYF.

The chain employs TRBV11-3 and TRBJ1-4; D is perhaps TRBD1 (6 bases). The CDR3 has 18 amino acids. The V and J ends lost 0 bases and 0 bases respectively, with 14 bases between them. CDR1 and CDR2 from the germline V gene are SGHNT and YENEEA. DNA for the CDR3: TGTGCCAGCAGCTTAGATTGGACAGCACGTGCAACTAATGAAAAACTGTTTTTT. Translation: CASSLDWTARATNEKLFF. Complete variable domain (other parts from reference TRBV11-3 and TRBJ1-4): EAGVVQSPRYKIIEKKQPVAFWCNPISGHNTLYWYLQNLGQGPELLIRYENEEAVDDSQLPKDRFSAERLKGVDSTLKIQPAELGDSAVYLCASSLDWTARATNEKLFFGSGTQLSVL.

The V gene is TRBV18, the J gene TRBJ1-1, with 9 nucleotides matching TRBD1. The CDR3 is 14 residues long. Trimming at V came to 3 bases and at J to 6 bases, leaving 5 bases not matched to a gene. Germline CDR1 and CDR2: KGHSH and LQKENI. The CDR3 nucleotides are TGTGCCAGCTCACCTACAGGGGGCCTCGCTGAAGCTTTCTTT. It translates to CASSPTGGLAEAFF.

The chain carries TRBV2 and TRBJ2-1, with D possibly TRBD2 on 5 matching bases. Looked up from germline, CDR1 is SNHLY and CDR2 is FYNNEI. The CDR3 spans 13 residues. Trimming shortened V by 8 bases and J by 4 bases, and 12 bases separated the two germline ends. The CDR3 spells CASGSLAYNEQFF. CDR3 DNA: TGTGCCAGCGGGAGCCTCGCATACAATGAGCAGTTCTTC. Filled out from reference TRBV2 and TRBJ2-1, the complete variable domain reads EPEVTQTPSHQVTQMGQEVILRCVPISNHLYFYWYRQILGQKVEFLVSFYNNEISEKSEIFDDQFSVERPDGSNFTLKIRSTKLEDSAMYFCASGSLAYNEQFFGPGTRLTVL.

This rearrangement joins TRBV5-1 to TRBJ2-1; D remains unclear. CDR3 size: 15 residues. The germline V gene has CDR1 SGHRS and CDR2 YFSETQ. Deletions cut 4 bases from V and 10 bases from J, with 21 bases between. CDR3 sequence: CASSNLLRKPTEQFF. As DNA, the CDR3 is TGCGCCAGCAGCAACTTACTCAGGAAACCTACAGAGCAGTTCTTC.

A few counts support this clone. V gene TRBV6-5 combines with J gene TRBJ1-2; D uncertain. CDR3 length equals 15 residues. Germline V gives CDR1 MNHEY, CDR2 SVGAGI. The V end lost 2 bases, the J end lost 6 bases, and 16 bases lay between the germline ends. The CDR3 spells CASSYGGALRHGYTF. The CDR3, as DNA: TGTGCCAGCAGTTACGGAGGAGCGCTGAGGCATGGCTACACCTTC.

The count of this clone is one. The chain recombines TRBV6-5 with TRBJ2-1; 7 bases agree with TRBD1. Trimming removed 5 bases from V and 4 bases from J; junction bases left unmatched: 2. This CDR3 has 13 residues. In germline, CDR1 is MNHEY, CDR2 SVGAGI. This CDR3 is CASSGTAYNEQFF. In DNA form, the CDR3 reads TGTGCCAGCAGTGGGACAGCATACAATGAGCAGTTCTTC.